The rows below give T cell receptor beta chains drawn from one sample of a study of blood T cell repertoires in COVID-19. Some clones are missing from TCRdb's copy, which holds only in-frame ones; the method was immunoSEQ multiplex PCR. The repertoire includes around 450,000 clones, less than 95% of them detected once, and around 0.6% sits in the top ten. Sequences were obtained from PBMCs or T cells enriched from blood (not recorded which). These receptors were obtained from a man in his late teens or twenties who had recovered from COVID-19. Each CDR3 is given with its conserved first and last residue. The order of the fields is J gene, V gene, CDR3 protein.

J gene: TRBJ2-7; V gene: TRBV7-9; CDR3 protein: CASSLIGGTGGASEQYF
J gene: TRBJ2-2; V gene: TRBV5-1; CDR3 protein: CASSQWDRATTGELFF
J gene: TRBJ2-7; V gene: TRBV27; CDR3 protein: CASSNRGGGYEQYF
J gene: TRBJ2-1; V gene: TRBV3-1/TRBV3-2; CDR3 protein: CASSDLSPGDYNEQFF
J gene: TRBJ2-7; V gene: TRBV11-2; CDR3 protein: CASSSDRTGSKYF
J gene: TRBJ2-7; V gene: TRBV19; CDR3 protein: CASSIHSYEQYF
J gene: TRBJ1-5; V gene: TRBV5-1; CDR3 protein: CASSLSGTDNQPQHF
J gene: TRBJ1-3; V gene: TRBV10-3; CDR3 protein: CAISPGQGASGNTIYF
J gene: TRBJ1-3; V gene: TRBV7-3; CDR3 protein: CASSLNPGSTGNTIYF
J gene: TRBJ1-1; V gene: TRBV5-1; CDR3 protein: CASKDREWTEAFF
J gene: TRBJ1-1; V gene: TRBV6-5; CDR3 protein: CASRRDREAFF
J gene: TRBJ2-1; V gene: TRBV18; CDR3 protein: CASSPRSGRRGEQFF
J gene: TRBJ2-1; V gene: TRBV10-3; CDR3 protein: CAISESPPLAGVDSYNEQFF
J gene: TRBJ2-2; V gene: TRBV27; CDR3 protein: CASSKQKQLAGAISGTGELFF
J gene: TRBJ2-2; V gene: TRBV28; CDR3 protein: CASSLSRRGANTGELFF
J gene: TRBJ2-2; V gene: TRBV7-3; CDR3 protein: CASSPRTSNTGELFF
J gene: TRBJ1-6; V gene: TRBV21-1; CDR3 protein: CASSEARGSPLHF
J gene: TRBJ2-5; V gene: TRBV2; CDR3 protein: CASSRDRGNQETQYF
J gene: TRBJ1-6; V gene: TRBV12-3/TRBV12-4; CDR3 protein: CASRRDGGSPLHF
J gene: TRBJ1-2; V gene: TRBV11-2; CDR3 protein: CASSLGGQGAITF
J gene: TRBJ2-2; V gene: TRBV11-2; CDR3 protein: CASSLKRQMNTGELFF
J gene: TRBJ1-5; V gene: TRBV2; CDR3 protein: CASSATATGSNQPQHF
J gene: TRBJ1-3; V gene: TRBV10-3; CDR3 protein: CAISRQGRSSGNTIYF
J gene: TRBJ1-2; V gene: TRBV3-1/TRBV3-2; CDR3 protein: CASSQISSGTGGLYTF
J gene: TRBJ2-5; V gene: TRBV4-2; CDR3 protein: CASSQDWVAGGSETQYF
J gene: TRBJ2-7; V gene: TRBV12-5; CDR3 protein: CARPGRTYEQYF
J gene: TRBJ2-3; V gene: TRBV5-1; CDR3 protein: CASRLQASTDTQYF